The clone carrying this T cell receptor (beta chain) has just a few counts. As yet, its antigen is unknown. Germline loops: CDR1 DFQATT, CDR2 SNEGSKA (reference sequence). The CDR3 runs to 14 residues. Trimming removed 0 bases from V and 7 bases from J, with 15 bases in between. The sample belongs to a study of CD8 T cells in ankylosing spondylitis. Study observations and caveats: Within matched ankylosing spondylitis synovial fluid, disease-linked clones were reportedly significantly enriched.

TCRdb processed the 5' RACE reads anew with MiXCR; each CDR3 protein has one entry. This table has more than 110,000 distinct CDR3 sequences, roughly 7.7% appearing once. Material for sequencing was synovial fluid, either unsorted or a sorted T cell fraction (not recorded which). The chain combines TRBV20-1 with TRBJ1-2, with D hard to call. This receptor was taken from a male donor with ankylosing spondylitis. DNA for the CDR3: TGCAGTGCTAGAGAGATCGTTATTATGGGTGGCTACACCTTC. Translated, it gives CSAREIVIMGGYTF.